What follows are 2 T cell receptor beta chains derived from one specimen sequenced in a study of blood T cell repertoires in COVID-19. Produced via immunoSEQ multiplex PCR; TCRdb's table is partial and in-frame only. The sample lists approximately 170,000 clones; just under 85% were seen once. Input material: peripheral blood. The receptor set was obtained from a woman aged 80 or over with COVID-19, enrolled during active disease.

The chain employs TRBV10-2 and TRBJ1-5, with TRBD1 matching 8 bases. The germline V gene has CDR1 WSHSY and CDR2 SAAADI. J was trimmed by 7 bases and V by 2 bases; bases with no gene match: 7. This CDR3 has 15 amino acids. The CDR3 DNA follows: TGCGCCAGCAGTGAGGCTACAGGGGGGACGCAGCCCCAGCATTTT. Translated, it gives CASSEATGGTQPQHF.

The CDR3 region is CASSPLNNQPQHF. The CDR3 coding sequence is TGTGCCAGCAGCCCTTTAAACAATCAGCCCCAGCATTTT. The J gene is TRBJ1-5, the V gene TRBV27; D gene uncertain. This CDR3 region has 13 residues. The germline V and J ends were trimmed by 6 bases and 3 bases, with 9 bases remaining between them. Per germline, CDR1 MNHEY and CDR2 SMNVEV (reference sequence).